The sequence of this T cell receptor (beta chain) was determined in a study of blood T cells in healthy people across ages. Study-wide background: Using template switching, researchers captured about one barcoded beta molecule for each two T cells.

With each sample, at least 6 micrograms of total RNA were extracted. General study results and limits: Long-lived donors carried more naive CD4+ cells and greater diversity than aged donors.

PCR was performed a second time for about 6 to 12 cycles using a sample-barcoded 5' primer and a J-beta primer mix. TCRdb passed the 5' RACE reads through MiXCR, listing each CDR3 protein once. The top ten hold 2.1% of the sample, which has 1.5 million to 2 million distinct CDR3 sequences, roughly 50% seen once. This CDR3 has 13 amino acids. Germline CDR1 reads MNHEY; CDR2 reads SMNVEV (reference sequence). Trimming took 3 bases from V and 13 from J; bases not matched to a gene: 9. Concerning this clonotype: Antigen unknown.

The chain links TRBV27 to TRBJ2-4; 7 bases agree with TRBD1. The source of this sequence is a woman aged 35 to 49 in good health. Material: blood. CDR3 sequence (DNA): TGTGCCAGCAGTTTTCGCACAGGGGAAAAGCAGTACTTC. Residues: CASSFRTGEKQYF.